Below, 32 T cell receptor beta chains from the same sample are listed, as sequenced in a study of blood T cell repertoires in COVID-19. Libraries were prepared by immunoSEQ multiplex PCR; TCRdb keeps only in-frame clonotypes and omits some of them. Here the sample spans roughly 80,000 clones, 84% being singletons. The sequenced sample was peripheral blood. These receptor sequences come from a man in his forties or fifties with acute or convalescent COVID-19.

The chain combines TRBV7-4 with TRBJ2-5, with a weak D call TRBD1 (6 bases). The CDR3 has 17 amino acids. CDR1 and CDR2 (germline): SGHVT, SQSDAQ. Trimming removed 1 base from V and 3 bases from J, with 18 bases in between. The CDR3 DNA follows: TGTGCCAGCAGCTTAGTTAGCCTCCCAGGGGACAAAGAGACCCAGTACTTC. Protein product: CASSLVSLPGDKETQYF. The variable domain in full, with the rest retrieved from reference TRBV7-4 and TRBJ2-5, is GAGVSQSPRYKVAKRGRDVALRCDSISGHVTLYWYRQTLGQGSEVLTYSQSDAQRDKSGRPSGRFSAERPERSVSTLKIQRTEQGDSAVYLCASSLVSLPGDKETQYFGPGTRLLVL.

V and J are TRBV4-1 and TRBJ2-3, with D possibly being TRBD1 (5 bases). The V gene lost 3 bases and the J gene lost 3 bases, with 7 bases spanning the gap. CDR1 and CDR2 (germline): MGHRA, YSYEKL. The CDR3 covers 13 residues. CDR3 protein: CASSQGLTDTQYF. Here the CDR3 DNA reads TGCGCCAGCAGCCAGGGGCTTACAGATACGCAGTATTTT.

By share of the sample, this clone is medium-sized. The chain combines TRBV2 with TRBJ2-1; 8 bases are shared with TRBD2. Germline V gene data show CDR1 as SNHLY and CDR2 as FYNNEI. The length of the CDR3 is 14 residues. J lost 8 bases, V lost 3 bases, and 6 bases had no gene match. DNA of the CDR3: TGTGCCAGCAGTGACGAGCGGGAGACCGATGAGCAGTTCTTC. Encoded protein: CASSDERETDEQFF. Drawing the rest from reference TRBV2 and TRBJ2-1, the complete variable domain is EPEVTQTPSHQVTQMGQEVILRCVPISNHLYFYWYRQILGQKVEFLVSFYNNEISEKSEIFDDQFSVERPDGSNFTLKIRSTKLEDSAMYFCASSDERETDEQFFGPGTRLTVL.

This rearrangement joins TRBV18 to TRBJ1-1; 11 bases are a match to TRBD1. The J segment lost 10 bases and the V segment lost 5 bases, leaving 12 bases of the junction unmatched. This CDR3 has 15 residues. Germline CDR1 is KGHSH and CDR2 is LQKENI. CDR3 loop: CASSSGQGATWAAFF. DNA for the CDR3: TGTGCCAGCTCATCCGGACAGGGGGCAACCTGGGCAGCTTTCTTT.

The V call is TRBV7-2, the J call TRBJ1-5; D is perhaps TRBD1 (5 bases). The CDR3 has 15 residues. The germline gives CDR1 SGHTA, CDR2 FQGNSA. V lost 4 bases to trimming and J lost 2 bases, with 12 bases between them. CDR3 residues: CASSWGSGGNQPQHF. The DNA of the CDR3 is TGTGCCAGCAGCTGGGGGAGCGGGGGCAATCAGCCCCAGCATTTT. The variable domain in full, completed from reference TRBV7-2 and TRBJ1-5, reads GAGVSQSPSNKVTEKGKDVELRCDPISGHTALYWYRQSLGQGLEFLIYFQGNSAPDKSGLPSDRFSAERTGGSVSTLTIQRTQQEDSAVYLCASSWGSGGNQPQHFGDGTRLSIL.

The J gene is TRBJ2-3, the V gene TRBV29-1, with 9 bases identical to TRBD2. Germline V gene lookup returns CDR1 SQVTM and CDR2 ANQGSEA. The CDR3 totals 15 residues. V was pared by 5 bases and J by 2 bases, with 8 bases of the junction left unmatched. In DNA form, the CDR3 reads TGCAGCGTTTGTCGAGCGGGAGGAGTCACAGATACGCAGTATTTT. This translates into CSVCRAGGVTDTQYF.

This chain connects TRBV27 to TRBJ1-2, with a weak D call TRBD1 (6 bases). Trimming took 5 bases from V and 8 from J, leaving 27 bases between them. CDR3 length: 17 amino acids. The germline V gene encodes CDR1 MNHEY and CDR2 SMNVEV (reference sequence). The DNA for the CDR3 is TGTGCCAGCAGTACACTACCGGCCGGGACATATTTTTCCGGCTACACCTTC. Translation: CASSTLPAGTYFSGYTF.

This sequence joins TRBV7-8 and TRBJ1-3; D ambiguous. The CDR3 totals 14 residues. CDR1 SGHVS and CDR2 FQNEAQ come from the germline V gene. Trimming took 0 bases from V and 2 from J, leaving 5 bases between them. CDR3 DNA: TGTGCCAGCAGCTTAGCCGGGGCTGGAAACACCATATATTTT. The encoded protein is CASSLAGAGNTIYF.

V gene TRBV7-6 combines with J gene TRBJ1-2, with D unresolved. CDR1 is SGHVS, CDR2 FNYEAQ, per germline. Trimming cost V 1 base and J 4 bases, with 10 bases left between them. CDR3 length: 14 amino acids. CDR3: CASSLEAGPYGYTF. The DNA for the CDR3 is TGTGCCAGCAGCTTAGAGGCGGGCCCCTATGGCTACACCTTC.

The gene calls are TRBV2 and TRBJ2-3; TRBD2 aligns across 11 bases. Germline loops: CDR1 SNHLY, CDR2 FYNNEI. J lost 2 bases, V lost 6 bases, and 7 bases had no gene match. This CDR3 has 16 residues. The CDR3 here is CASRAGTSGFTDTQYF. As DNA, the CDR3 is TGTGCCAGCAGGGCGGGGACTAGCGGATTCACAGATACGCAGTATTTT.

This clone has only one observation. CDR3 protein: CASSTGQRGNNEQFF. CDR3 sequence (DNA): TGTGCCAGCAGCACAGGCCAGCGGGGGAACAATGAGCAGTTCTTC. The V gene is TRBV5-4, the J gene TRBJ2-1; 8 bases map to TRBD2. J lost 5 bases, V lost 4 bases, and 8 bases had no gene match. CDR3 length equals 15 residues. CDR1 and CDR2 from the germline V gene are SGHNT and YYREEE (reference sequence).

This clone was detected a few times. The rearrangement links TRBV12-3 or TRBV12-4 to TRBJ2-5; D unclear. V was trimmed by 5 bases and J by 0 bases, leaving 7 bases between them. The CDR3 loop spans 13 amino acids. CDR3 bases: TGTGCCAGCAGTACACCGTACCAAGAGACCCAGTACTTC. It encodes CASSTPYQETQYF.

The J gene is TRBJ2-3, the V gene TRBV7-2; D perhaps matches TRBD2 (6 bases). V lost 1 base and J 4 bases, leaving 12 bases between the germline ends. This CDR3 region has 15 residues. Germline V gene sequence: CDR1 SGHTA, CDR2 FQGNSA. The CDR3 region is CASSLGGPGADTQYF. CDR3 nucleotide sequence: TGTGCCAGCAGCTTAGGTGGTCCGGGGGCAGATACGCAGTATTTT.

The chain joins TRBV18 to TRBJ1-4; D might be TRBD1 (5 bases). Deletions cut 5 bases from V and 7 bases from J, with 17 bases between. Germline CDR1 and CDR2: KGHSH and LQKENI. The CDR3 covers 15 residues. The CDR3 loop is CASSTFGGLGEKLFF. The CDR3 DNA reads TGTGCCAGCTCAACCTTCGGGGGTTTGGGTGAAAAACTGTTTTTT.

V is TRBV5-1 and J is TRBJ2-1; 7 nucleotides match TRBD1. CDR1 and CDR2 (germline): SGHRS, YFSETQ. The CDR3 loop spans 15 amino acids. With V trimmed by 1 base and J by 7 bases, 8 bases remained unmatched. The CDR3 loop reads CASSLYRGPRNEQFF. CDR3 sequence (DNA): TGCGCCAGCAGCTTGTACAGGGGACCTCGGAATGAGCAGTTCTTC. Looking up the rest from reference TRBV5-1 and TRBJ2-1 gives the full variable domain: KAGVTQTPRYLIKTRGQQVTLSCSPISGHRSVSWYQQTPGQGLQFLFEYFSETQRNKGNFPGRFSGRQFSNSRSEMNVSTLELGDSALYLCASSLYRGPRNEQFFGPGTRLTVL.

The genes are TRBV5-5 and TRBJ1-1; D might be TRBD1 (5 bases). Trimming removed 5 bases from V and 4 bases from J, with 18 bases in between. The CDR3 spans 15 residues. CDR1 and CDR2 (germline): SGHKS, YYEKEE (reference sequence). CDR3 sequence: CASSYAGRVRTEAFF. In DNA, the CDR3 is TGTGCCAGCAGTTACGCCGGCAGGGTACGCACTGAAGCTTTCTTT.

This clone was seen once. V gene TRBV19 combines with J gene TRBJ2-3, with 7 nucleotides matching TRBD1. J gave up 6 bases and V 5 bases, and 8 bases lay outside the gene matches. This CDR3 region has 14 residues. Germline CDR1 is LNHDA and CDR2 is SQIVND (reference sequence). This CDR3 is CASSATGTPDTQYF. The CDR3 nucleotides are TGTGCCAGTAGTGCGACAGGGACCCCGGATACGCAGTATTTT.

The rearrangement links TRBV5-4 to TRBJ2-3; a weak D match, TRBD2 (7 bases). The CDR3 runs 15 residues. The V end was cut by 1 base, the J end by 1 base, with 10 bases between. CDR1 and CDR2 from the germline V gene are SGHNT and YYREEE (reference sequence). The CDR3 DNA is TGTGCCAGCAGCTTGCGGGGGGCGGGCACAGATACGCAGTATTTT. Translation gives CASSLRGAGTDTQYF.

The chain uses TRBV27 and TRBJ2-1; TRBD1 is a possible D gene (5 bases). V was shortened by 5 bases and J by 10 bases, with 15 bases between the two germline ends. Germline V CDR1 and CDR2: MNHEY, SMNVEV (reference sequence). CDR3 size: 13 residues. CDR3 nucleotides: TGTGCCAGCAGTCCGTCCAAGACAGTAGAGCAGTTCTTC. It translates to CASSPSKTVEQFF.

The sample holds a few counts of this clone. The gene calls are TRBV12-3 or TRBV12-4 and TRBJ1-1; TRBD1 aligns across 7 bases. The CDR3 loop spans 13 amino acids. J was trimmed by 4 bases and V by 7 bases; bases with no gene match: 6. The CDR3 loop is CASNSGGGTEAFF. For the CDR3, the DNA is TGTGCCAGCAACTCAGGGGGTGGCACTGAAGCTTTCTTT.

The CDR3 DNA reads TGTGCCAGCTCACCACCACAGGGCAACTACGAGCAGTACTTC. This codes for CASSPPQGNYEQYF. The chain is built from TRBV18 and TRBJ2-7; D is perhaps TRBD1 (6 bases). Germline V lookup: CDR1 KGHSH, CDR2 LQKENI. V was shortened by 0 bases and J by 3 bases, with 9 bases between the two germline ends. The CDR3 contains 14 residues.

Written as DNA, the CDR3 is TGTGCCAGTAGTATGAGGTACACAGATACGCAGTATTTT. Its translation: CASSMRYTDTQYF. The rearrangement uses TRBV19 and TRBJ2-3; D unresolved. From germline, CDR1 is LNHDA and CDR2 SQIVND (reference sequence). Trimming pared 3 bases from V and 2 bases from J, leaving 6 bases between. The CDR3 extends over 13 amino acids.

The chain links TRBV20-1 to TRBJ2-7; TRBD1 might be the D (6 bases). This CDR3 is built from 11 residues. From germline, CDR1 is DFQATT and CDR2 SNEGSKA (reference sequence). Trimming pared 7 bases from V and 2 bases from J, leaving 9 bases between. In nucleotides, the CDR3 is TGCAGTGTCCGGACAGCCTACGAGCAGTACTTC. Translating gives CSVRTAYEQYF.

A note on this clone: One end of the junction varies from germline; a read error may be responsible. The CDR3 spells CASSPGLAGANGPLF. The CDR3 DNA sequence: TGTGCCAGCAGCCCAGGACTAGCGGGGGCCAACGGGCCCCTATTC. The J gene is TRBJ2-7, the V gene TRBV9; 13 positions agree with TRBD2. This CDR3 is 15 amino acids long. The germline V gene encodes CDR1 SGDLS and CDR2 YYNGEE.

This clone occurred many times. The chain combines TRBV7-8 with TRBJ2-1, with TRBD2 matching 11 bases. The CDR3 runs to 18 residues. V gave up 2 bases and J gave up 0 bases; unmatched junction bases: 6. CDR1 and CDR2 from the germline V gene are SGHVS and FQNEAQ. DNA of the CDR3: TGTGCCAGCAGCTTACTAGCGGGGGGCTCGAGCTCCTACAATGAGCAGTTCTTC. It codes for CASSLLAGGSSSYNEQFF.

V gene TRBV27 combines with J gene TRBJ2-2; TRBD1 might be the D (5 bases). Germline V gives CDR1 MNHEY, CDR2 SMNVEV (reference sequence). This CDR3 region has 14 residues. Trimming left V 4 bases short and J 7 bases short, with 13 bases between. For the CDR3, the DNA is TGTGCCAGCAGTTACTTTCAGGGTGGCGGGGAGCTGTTTTTT. Protein product: CASSYFQGGGELFF.

The DNA of the CDR3 is TGTGCCACCAGGGACAAATACACCGGGGAGCTGTTTTTT. This encodes CATRDKYTGELFF. This chain uses TRBV24-1 with TRBJ2-2; TRBD1 might be the D (5 bases). This CDR3 spans 13 amino acids. Germline V gene sequence: CDR1 KGHDR, CDR2 SFDVKD. Trimming cost V 7 bases and J 3 bases, with 8 bases left between them.

This rearrangement joins TRBV5-8 to TRBJ2-4; 8 bases match TRBD2. V was clipped by 4 bases and J by 0 bases; unmatched bases: 9. Germline CDR1 and CDR2: SGHTS and YDEGEE. This CDR3 contains 17 residues. The CDR3 DNA follows: TGTGCCAGCAGCCCTGGGGGGACTAGTGGAGCCAAAAACATTCAGTACTTC. Amino acids: CASSPGGTSGAKNIQYF.

The rearrangement joins TRBV7-9 to TRBJ2-1; 16 bases map to TRBD2. This CDR3 region has 16 residues. CDR1 SEHNR and CDR2 FQNEAQ come from the germline V gene (reference sequence). Losses at the gene ends were 4 bases for V and 7 bases for J; bases not matched to a gene: 4. The CDR3 nucleotides read TGTGCCAGCAGCTCGGGACTAGCGGGGGGGCCTAATGAGCAGTTCTTC. Translation gives CASSSGLAGGPNEQFF.

The CDR3 spells CASSYSSGGPYGYTF. CDR3 sequence (DNA): TGTGCCAGCAGTTACTCATCAGGGGGACCCTATGGCTACACCTTC. The chain has TRBV6-5 and TRBJ1-2; TRBD1 matches at 7 bases. CDR1 is MNHEY and CDR2 is SVGAGI in the germline V gene. J lost 4 bases, V lost 0 bases, and 5 bases had no gene match. The CDR3 has 15 amino acids.

The V gene is TRBV7-2, the J gene TRBJ1-4; D call uncertain. Germline-derived CDR1 and CDR2 are SGHTA and FQGNSA. The ends were cut back, 3 bases at V and 7 bases at J, with 6 bases in the middle. The CDR3 consists of 12 residues. The CDR3 region is CASSFSSEKLFF. DNA of the CDR3: TGTGCCAGCAGCTTTAGTAGTGAAAAACTGTTTTTT. Using reference TRBV7-2 and TRBJ1-4 for the parts outside the CDR3, the full variable domain is GAGVSQSPSNKVTEKGKDVELRCDPISGHTALYWYRQSLGQGLEFLIYFQGNSAPDKSGLPSDRFSAERTGGSVSTLTIQRTQQEDSAVYLCASSFSSEKLFFGSGTQLSVL.

The chain employs TRBV28 and TRBJ1-5, with 7 positions matching TRBD1. This CDR3 has 15 residues. CDR1 and CDR2 from the germline V gene are MDHEN and SYDVKM. J lost 7 bases, V lost 4 bases, and 10 bases had no gene match. The CDR3 region has the DNA TGTGCCAGCAGTTCTTTACGACAGGGACAACAGCCCCAGCATTTT. Protein: CASSSLRQGQQPQHF.